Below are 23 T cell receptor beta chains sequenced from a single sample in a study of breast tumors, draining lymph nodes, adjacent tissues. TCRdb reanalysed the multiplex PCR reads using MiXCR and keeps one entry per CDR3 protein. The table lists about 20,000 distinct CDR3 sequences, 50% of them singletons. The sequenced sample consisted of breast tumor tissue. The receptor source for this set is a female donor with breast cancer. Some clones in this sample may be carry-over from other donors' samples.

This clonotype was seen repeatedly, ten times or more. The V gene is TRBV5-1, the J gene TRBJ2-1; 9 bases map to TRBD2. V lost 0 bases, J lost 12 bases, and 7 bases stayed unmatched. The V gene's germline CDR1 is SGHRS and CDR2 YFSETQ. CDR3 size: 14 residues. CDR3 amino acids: CASSLEFGTSRQFF. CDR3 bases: TGCGCCAGCAGCTTGGAGTTTGGGACTAGCCGGCAGTTCTTC. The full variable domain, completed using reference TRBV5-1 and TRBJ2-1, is KAGVTQTPRYLIKTRGQQVTLSCSPISGHRSVSWYQQTPGQGLQFLFEYFSETQRNKGNFPGRFSGRQFSNSRSEMNVSTLELGDSALYLCASSLEFGTSRQFFGPGTRLTVL.

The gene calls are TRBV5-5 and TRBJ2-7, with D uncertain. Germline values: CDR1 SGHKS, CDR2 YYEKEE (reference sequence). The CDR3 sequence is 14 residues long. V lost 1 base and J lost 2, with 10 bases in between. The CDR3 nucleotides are TGTGCCAGCAGCTTGAGGGTATTCACCTACGAGCAGTACTTC. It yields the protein CASSLRVFTYEQYF.

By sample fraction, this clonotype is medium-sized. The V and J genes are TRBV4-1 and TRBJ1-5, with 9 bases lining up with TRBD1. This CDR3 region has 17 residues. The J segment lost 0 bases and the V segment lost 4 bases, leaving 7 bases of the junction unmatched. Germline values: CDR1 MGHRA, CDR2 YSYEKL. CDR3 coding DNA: TGCGCCAGCAGCCTCCGGGACAGGGAGTATAGCAATCAGCCCCAGCATTTT. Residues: CASSLRDREYSNQPQHF.

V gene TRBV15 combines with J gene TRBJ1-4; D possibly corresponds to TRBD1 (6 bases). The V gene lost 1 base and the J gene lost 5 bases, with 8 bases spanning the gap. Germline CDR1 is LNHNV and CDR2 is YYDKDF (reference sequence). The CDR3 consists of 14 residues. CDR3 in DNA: TGTGCCACCAGCAGAGGGACAGCAAATGAAAAACTGTTTTTT. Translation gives CATSRGTANEKLFF.

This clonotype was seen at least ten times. The CDR3 nucleotides read TGTGCCAGCAGGCCTGACAGAGCCTACAATGAGCAGTTCTTC. Residues: CASRPDRAYNEQFF. This chain links TRBV11-2 with TRBJ2-1, with a possible D match to TRBD1 (5 bases). This CDR3 comprises 14 residues. V was shortened by 6 bases and J by 2 bases, with 11 bases between the two germline ends. CDR1 is SGHAT and CDR2 is FQNNGV in the germline V gene.

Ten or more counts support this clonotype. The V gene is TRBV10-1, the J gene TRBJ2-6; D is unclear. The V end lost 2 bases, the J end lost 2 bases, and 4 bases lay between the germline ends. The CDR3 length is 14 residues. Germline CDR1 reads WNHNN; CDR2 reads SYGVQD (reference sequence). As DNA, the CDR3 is TGCGCCAGCAGTGAGGGGGCTGGGGCCAACGTCCTGACTTTC. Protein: CASSEGAGANVLTF.

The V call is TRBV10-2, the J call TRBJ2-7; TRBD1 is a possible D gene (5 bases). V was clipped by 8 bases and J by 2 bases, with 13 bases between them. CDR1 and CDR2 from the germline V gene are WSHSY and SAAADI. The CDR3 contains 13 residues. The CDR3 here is CASGALGTYEQYF. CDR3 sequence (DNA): TGCGCCAGCGGGGCATTGGGGACCTACGAGCAGTACTTC.

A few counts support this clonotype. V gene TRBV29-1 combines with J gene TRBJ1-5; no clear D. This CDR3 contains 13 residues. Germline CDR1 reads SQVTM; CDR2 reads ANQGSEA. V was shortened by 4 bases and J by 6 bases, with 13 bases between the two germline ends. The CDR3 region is CSVAAGFSQPQHF. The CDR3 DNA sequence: TGCAGCGTTGCCGCAGGATTTTCTCAGCCCCAGCATTTT.

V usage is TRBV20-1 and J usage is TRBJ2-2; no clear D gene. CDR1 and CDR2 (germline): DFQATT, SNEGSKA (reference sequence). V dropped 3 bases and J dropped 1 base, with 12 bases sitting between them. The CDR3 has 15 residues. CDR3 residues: CSASQAAMNTGELFF. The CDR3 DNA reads TGCAGTGCTAGTCAGGCAGCCATGAACACCGGGGAGCTGTTTTTT.

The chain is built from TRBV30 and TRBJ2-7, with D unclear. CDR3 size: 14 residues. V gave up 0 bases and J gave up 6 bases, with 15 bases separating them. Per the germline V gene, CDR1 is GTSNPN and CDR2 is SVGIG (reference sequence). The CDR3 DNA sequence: TGTGCCTGGAGTGTAAACGGGCTAGTCGGCGAGCAGTACTTC. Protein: CAWSVNGLVGEQYF.

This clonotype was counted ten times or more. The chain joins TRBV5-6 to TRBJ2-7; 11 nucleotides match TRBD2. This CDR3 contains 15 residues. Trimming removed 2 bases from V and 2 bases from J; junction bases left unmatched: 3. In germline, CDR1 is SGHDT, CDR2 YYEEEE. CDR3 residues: CASSFGTSGAYEQYF. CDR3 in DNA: TGTGCCAGCAGCTTCGGGACTAGCGGCGCCTACGAGCAGTACTTC. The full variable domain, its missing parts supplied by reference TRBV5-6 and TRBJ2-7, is DAGVTQSPTHLIKTRGQQVTLRCSPKSGHDTVSWYQQALGQGPQFIFQYYEEEERQRGNFPDRFSGHQFPNYSSELNVNALLLGDSALYLCASSFGTSGAYEQYFGPGTRLTVT.

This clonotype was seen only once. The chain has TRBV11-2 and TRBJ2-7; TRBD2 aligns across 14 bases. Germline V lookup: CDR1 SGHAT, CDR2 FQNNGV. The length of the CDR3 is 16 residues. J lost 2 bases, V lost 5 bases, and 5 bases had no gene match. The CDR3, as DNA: TGTGCCAGCAGCCCTTCGACTAGCGGGGGGGCCTACGAGCAGTACTTC. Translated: CASSPSTSGGAYEQYF.

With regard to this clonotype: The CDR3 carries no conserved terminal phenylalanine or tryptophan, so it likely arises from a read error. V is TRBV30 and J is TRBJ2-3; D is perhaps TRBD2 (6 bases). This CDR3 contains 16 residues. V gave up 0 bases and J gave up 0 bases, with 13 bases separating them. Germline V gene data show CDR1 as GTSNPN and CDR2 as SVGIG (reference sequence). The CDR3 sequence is CAWSVPLATSTDTQYS. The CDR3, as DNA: TGTGCCTGGAGTGTACCTCTAGCGACTAGCACAGATACGCAGTATTCA.

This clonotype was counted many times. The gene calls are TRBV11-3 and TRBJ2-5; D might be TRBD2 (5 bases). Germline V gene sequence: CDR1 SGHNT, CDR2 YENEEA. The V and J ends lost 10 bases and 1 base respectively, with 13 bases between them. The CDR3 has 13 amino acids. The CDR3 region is CATGRASQETQYF. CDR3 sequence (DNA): TGTGCCACCGGGCGGGCCAGCCAAGAGACCCAGTACTTC.

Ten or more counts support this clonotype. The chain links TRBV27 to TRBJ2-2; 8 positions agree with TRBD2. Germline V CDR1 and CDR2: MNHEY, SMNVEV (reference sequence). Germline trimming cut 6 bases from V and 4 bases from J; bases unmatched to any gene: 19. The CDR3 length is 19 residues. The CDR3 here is CASRRGAQFGDTLTGELFF. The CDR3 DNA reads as TGTGCCAGCAGGCGGGGGGCCCAATTCGGGGACACCCTCACCGGGGAGCTGTTTTTT.

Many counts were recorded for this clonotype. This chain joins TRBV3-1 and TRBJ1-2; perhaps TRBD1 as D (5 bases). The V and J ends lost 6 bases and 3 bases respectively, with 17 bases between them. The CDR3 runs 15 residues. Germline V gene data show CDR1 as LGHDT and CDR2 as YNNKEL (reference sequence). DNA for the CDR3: TGTGCCAGCAGTCCCGGGCGGGGGGGGTACTATGGCTACACCTTC. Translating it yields CASSPGRGGYYGYTF.

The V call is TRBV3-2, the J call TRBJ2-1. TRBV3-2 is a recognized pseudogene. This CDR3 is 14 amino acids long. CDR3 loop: CASNGGRAYNEQFF. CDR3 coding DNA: TGTGCCAGCAACGGCGGGAGGGCCTACAATGAGCAGTTCTTC.

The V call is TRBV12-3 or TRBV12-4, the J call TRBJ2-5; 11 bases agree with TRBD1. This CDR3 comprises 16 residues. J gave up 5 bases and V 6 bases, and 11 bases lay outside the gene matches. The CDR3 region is CASRKRTGTGGETQYF. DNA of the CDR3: TGTGCCAGCAGGAAGAGAACCGGGACAGGGGGGGAGACCCAGTACTTC.

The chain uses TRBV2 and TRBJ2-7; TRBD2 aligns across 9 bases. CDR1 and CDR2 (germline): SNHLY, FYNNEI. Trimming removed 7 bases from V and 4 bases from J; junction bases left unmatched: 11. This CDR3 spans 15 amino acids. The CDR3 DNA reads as TGTGCCAGCATCGGAAGTAGCGGGAGAGGATACGAGCAGTACTTC. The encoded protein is CASIGSSGRGYEQYF.

Here the CDR3 DNA reads TGTGCCAGCAGAACAGGAAGAAATGAAAAACTGTTTTTT. It encodes CASRTGRNEKLFF. The chain has TRBV2 and TRBJ1-4, with D perhaps TRBD1 (5 bases). Germline CDR1 reads SNHLY; CDR2 reads FYNNEI. The CDR3 is 13 residues long. The ends were cut back, 6 bases at V and 5 bases at J, with 10 bases in the middle.

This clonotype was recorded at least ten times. The CDR3 sequence: CSARDLGSGTEAFF. In DNA form, the CDR3 reads TGCAGTGCTAGAGATCTAGGGTCGGGCACTGAAGCTTTCTTT. The chain uses TRBV20-1 and TRBJ1-1; unclear D gene. Trimming shortened V by 0 bases and J by 4 bases, and 12 bases separated the two germline ends. Looked up from germline, CDR1 is DFQATT and CDR2 is SNEGSKA (reference sequence). The CDR3 has 14 residues.

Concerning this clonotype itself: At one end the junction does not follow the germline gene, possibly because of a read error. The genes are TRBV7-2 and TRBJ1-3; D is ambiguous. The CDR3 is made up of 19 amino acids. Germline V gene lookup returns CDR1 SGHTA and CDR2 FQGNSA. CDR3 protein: CASSLEASGRFESGNTTYF. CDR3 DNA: TGTGCCAGCAGCTTAGAGGCTAGCGGGAGGTTCGAGTCTGGAAACACCACATATTTT.

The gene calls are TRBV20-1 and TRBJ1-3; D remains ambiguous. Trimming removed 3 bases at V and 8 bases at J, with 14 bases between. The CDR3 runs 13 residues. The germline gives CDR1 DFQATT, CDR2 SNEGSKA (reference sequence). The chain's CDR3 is CSARTDYGYTIYF. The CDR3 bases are TGCAGTGCTAGGACCGACTATGGCTACACCATATATTTT.